The sequence of this TCR beta chain was determined in a study of T-cell reconstitution after alpha-beta-depleted transplantation in children. With V trimmed by 5 bases and J by 6 bases, 6 bases remained unmatched. Germline CDR1 is SGHTA and CDR2 is FQGNSA. The length of the CDR3 is 14 residues. During its preparation, the TCRbeta library received unique molecular identifiers. TCRdb analysed the PCR reads with MiXCR anew, one entry per CDR3 protein. The sample yields a few hundred thousand distinct CDR3 sequences, over 9.5% seen once. As to this clonotype: Its antigen is still unknown.

Study observations and caveats: About two months after transplant, alpha-beta T cells reportedly came from several hundred expanded graft clones.

The V and J genes are TRBV7-2 and TRBJ2-5, with 10 nucleotides matching TRBD2. The sequence was collected from a boy under two years old with acute myeloid leukemia, due to receive a stem cell transplant. The sequencing here drew on PBMCs, taken before TCRalphabeta/CD19-depleted stem cell transplant. This CDR3 reads CASSISGGGKTQYF. The CDR3 DNA follows: TGTGCCAGCAGCATAAGCGGGGGGGGGAAGACCCAGTACTTC.